The text below deals with one TCR beta chain. Its matching antigen is unknown. The data are from a study of shared clonotypes between healthy human individuals. Data came from immunoSEQ multiplex PCR; TCRdb stores just in-frame clones and leaves some out. The table shows around 2.1 million clones, with roughly 91% occurring only once. Looked up from germline, CDR1 is SQVTM and CDR2 is ANQGSEA. Trimming removed 5 bases from V and 6 bases from J; junction bases left unmatched: 10. The CDR3 spans 16 residues. CD8 cells classed as naive were CD45RO-negative and positively selected for CCR7, excluding terminally differentiated effector memory CD45RA+ cells. Findings and caveats of the study: Blood alone was sampled, and tissue repertoires likely differ. Across a handful of donors, naive CD4 shared roughly 5%, naive CD8 around 3.8%, memory CD4 roughly 2.4%, memory CD8 0.4%.

This TCR derives from a man aged 18-30 years in good health. Some clones in this sample may be carry-over from other donors' samples. Input material: naive CD8+ T cells from PBMCs. The V call is TRBV29-1, the J call TRBJ2-2; TRBD1 agrees at 12 bases. CDR3 bases: TGCAGCGTTCTGGGGACAGGGGGCGCAATTTCCGGGGAGCTGTTTTTT. Translating it yields CSVLGTGGAISGELFF.